This TCR beta chain was captured in a study of cytomegalovirus exposure and HLA in healthy donors. About the research overall: Unique TCRs numbering roughly 80 million, obtained from HLA-typed donors, made up an early data release.

The CDR3 loop spans 16 amino acids. V dropped 3 bases and J dropped 1; count of bases not matched to a gene: 5. CDR1 GTSNPN and CDR2 SVGIG come from the germline V gene (reference sequence). Findings of the study overall: Beyond CMV serostatus, there was no information to go on about immune exposure. A missense DCLRE1C variant was associated with V- and J-gene trimming of TCR beta chains in a later analysis, and an independent cohort replicated the association.

The primer mix had 60 Vbeta and 13 Jbeta primers. Clones were sequenced by immunoSEQ multiplex PCR, and TCRdb holds only the in-frame ones, with some missing. This repertoire shows about 150,000 clones, around 84% found once; its top ten account for roughly 5.3%. As concerns this clone: The antigen remains unidentified.

This receptor was taken from a woman in her 40s in good health and CMV-seropositive. V is TRBV30 and J is TRBJ2-6; 8 positions agree with TRBD1. Sequencing used PBMCs. CDR3 in amino acids: CAWRGTGTSGANVLTF. CDR3 DNA: TGTGCCTGGAGAGGGACAGGAACTTCTGGGGCCAACGTCCTGACTTTC.